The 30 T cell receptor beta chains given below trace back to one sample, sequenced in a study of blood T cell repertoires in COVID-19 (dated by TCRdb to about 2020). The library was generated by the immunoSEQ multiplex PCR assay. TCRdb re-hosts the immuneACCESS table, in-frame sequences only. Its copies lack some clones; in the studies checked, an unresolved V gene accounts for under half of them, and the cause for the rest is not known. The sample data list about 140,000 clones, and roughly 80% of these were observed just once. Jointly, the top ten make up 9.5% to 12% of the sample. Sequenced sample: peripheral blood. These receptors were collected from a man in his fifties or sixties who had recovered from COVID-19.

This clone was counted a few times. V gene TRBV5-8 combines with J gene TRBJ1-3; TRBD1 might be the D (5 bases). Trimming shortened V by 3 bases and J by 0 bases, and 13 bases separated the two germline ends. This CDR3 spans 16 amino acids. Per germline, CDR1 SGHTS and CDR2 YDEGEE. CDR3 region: CASSWGDGSSGNTIYF. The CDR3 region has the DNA TGTGCCAGCAGCTGGGGGGACGGGAGCTCTGGAAACACCATATATTTT.

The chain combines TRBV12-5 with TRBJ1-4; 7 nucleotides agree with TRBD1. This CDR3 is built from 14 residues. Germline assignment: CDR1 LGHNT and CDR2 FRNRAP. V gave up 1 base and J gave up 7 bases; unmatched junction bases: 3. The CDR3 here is CASGLGQGGEKLFF. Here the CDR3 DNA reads TGTGCTAGTGGTTTGGGGCAGGGGGGTGAAAAACTGTTTTTT.

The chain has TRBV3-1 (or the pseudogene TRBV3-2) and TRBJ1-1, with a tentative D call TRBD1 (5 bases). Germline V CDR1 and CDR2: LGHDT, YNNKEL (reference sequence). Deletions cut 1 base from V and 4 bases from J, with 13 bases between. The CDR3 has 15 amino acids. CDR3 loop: CASSQVMGGITEAFF. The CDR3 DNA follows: TGTGCCAGCAGCCAAGTTATGGGGGGGATCACTGAAGCTTTCTTT.

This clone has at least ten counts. CDR3 DNA sequence: TGTGCCAGCAGCGTCACTAGCGGGGAGCAGTTCTTC. Its protein product is CASSVTSGEQFF. This rearrangement joins TRBV7-2 to TRBJ2-1; 9 nucleotides match TRBD2. This CDR3 region has 12 residues. Unmatched junction bases numbered 3, after V lost 5 bases and J lost 10 bases. Per the germline V gene, CDR1 is SGHTA and CDR2 is FQGNSA.

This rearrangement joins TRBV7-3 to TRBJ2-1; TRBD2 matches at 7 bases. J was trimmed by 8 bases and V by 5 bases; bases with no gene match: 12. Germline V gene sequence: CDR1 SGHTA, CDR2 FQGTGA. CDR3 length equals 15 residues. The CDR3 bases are TGTGCCAGCAGCGACCAGCGGGGCCTAGGGGATGAGCAGTTCTTC. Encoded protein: CASSDQRGLGDEQFF.

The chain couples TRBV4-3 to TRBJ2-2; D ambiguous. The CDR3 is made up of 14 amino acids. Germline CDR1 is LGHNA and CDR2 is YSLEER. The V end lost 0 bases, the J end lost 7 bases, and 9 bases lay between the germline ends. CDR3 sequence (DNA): TGCGCCAGCAGCCAAGAACGTGGGCTCGGGGAGCTGTTTTTT. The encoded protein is CASSQERGLGELFF.

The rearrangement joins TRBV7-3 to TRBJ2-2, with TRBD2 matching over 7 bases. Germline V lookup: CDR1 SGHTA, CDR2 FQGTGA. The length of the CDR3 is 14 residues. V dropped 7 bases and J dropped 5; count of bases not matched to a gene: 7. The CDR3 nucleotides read TGTGCCAGCAATACGGGGGGAAAGACCGGGGAGCTGTTTTTT. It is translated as CASNTGGKTGELFF.

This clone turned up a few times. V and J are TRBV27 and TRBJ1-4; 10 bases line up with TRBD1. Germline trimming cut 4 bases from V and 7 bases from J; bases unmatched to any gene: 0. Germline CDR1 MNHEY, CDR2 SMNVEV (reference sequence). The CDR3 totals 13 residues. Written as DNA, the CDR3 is TGTGCCAGCAGTTGGGACAGGGGTGAAAAACTGTTTTTT. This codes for CASSWDRGEKLFF.

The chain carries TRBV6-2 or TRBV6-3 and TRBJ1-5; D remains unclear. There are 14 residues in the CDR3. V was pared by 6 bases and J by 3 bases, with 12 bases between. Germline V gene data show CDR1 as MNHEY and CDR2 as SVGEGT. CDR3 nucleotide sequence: TGTGCCAGCAGCCTACACGCCGTCAATCAGCCCCAGCATTTT. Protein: CASSLHAVNQPQHF.

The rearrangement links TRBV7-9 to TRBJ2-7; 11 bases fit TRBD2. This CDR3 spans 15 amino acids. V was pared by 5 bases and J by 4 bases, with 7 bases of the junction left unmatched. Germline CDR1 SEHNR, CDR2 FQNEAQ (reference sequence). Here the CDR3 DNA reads TGTGCCAGCAGCGGTCGTAGCGGGAGGGGATACGAGCAGTACTTC. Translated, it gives CASSGRSGRGYEQYF.

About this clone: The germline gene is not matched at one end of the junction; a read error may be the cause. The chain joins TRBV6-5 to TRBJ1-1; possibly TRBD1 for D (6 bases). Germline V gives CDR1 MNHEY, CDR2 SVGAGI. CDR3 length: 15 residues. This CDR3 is CASTKGGARNTKAFF. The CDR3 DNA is TGTGCCAGCACCAAGGGGGGGGCGCGGAACACTAAAGCTTTCTTT.

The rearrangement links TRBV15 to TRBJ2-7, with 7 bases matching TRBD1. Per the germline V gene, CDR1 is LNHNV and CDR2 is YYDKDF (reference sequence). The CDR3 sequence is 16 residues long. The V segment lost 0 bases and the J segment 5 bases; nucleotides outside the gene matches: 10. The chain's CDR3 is CATSRDRRQGPDEQYF. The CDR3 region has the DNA TGTGCCACCAGCAGAGATCGGAGACAGGGACCTGACGAGCAGTACTTC.

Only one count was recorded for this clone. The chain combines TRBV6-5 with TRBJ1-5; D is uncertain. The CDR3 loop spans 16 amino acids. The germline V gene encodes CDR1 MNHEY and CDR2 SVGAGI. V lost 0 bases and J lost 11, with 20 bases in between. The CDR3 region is CASSYSPLNSPSSQHF. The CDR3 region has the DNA TGTGCCAGCAGTTACTCTCCTTTGAACAGCCCTTCGTCCCAGCATTTT.

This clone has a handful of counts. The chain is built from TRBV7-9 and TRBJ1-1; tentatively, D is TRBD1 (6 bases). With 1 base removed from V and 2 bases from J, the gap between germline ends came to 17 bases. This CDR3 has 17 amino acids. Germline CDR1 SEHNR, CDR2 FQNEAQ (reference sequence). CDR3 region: CASSLGWDTGINTEAFF. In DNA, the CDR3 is TGTGCCAGCAGCTTAGGTTGGGACACAGGGATAAACACTGAAGCTTTCTTT.

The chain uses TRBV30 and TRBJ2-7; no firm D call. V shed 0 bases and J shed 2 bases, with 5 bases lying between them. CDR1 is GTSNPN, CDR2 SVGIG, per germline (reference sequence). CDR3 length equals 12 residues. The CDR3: CAWSVGAYEQYF. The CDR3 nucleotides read TGTGCCTGGAGTGTCGGAGCCTACGAGCAGTACTTC.

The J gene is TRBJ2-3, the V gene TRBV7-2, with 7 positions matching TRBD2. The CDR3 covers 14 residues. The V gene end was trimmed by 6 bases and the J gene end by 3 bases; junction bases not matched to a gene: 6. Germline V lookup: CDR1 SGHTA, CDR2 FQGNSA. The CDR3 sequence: CASRGRAETDTQYF. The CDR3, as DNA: TGTGCCAGCAGGGGGAGGGCTGAAACAGATACGCAGTATTTT. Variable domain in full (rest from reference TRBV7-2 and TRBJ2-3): GAGVSQSPSNKVTEKGKDVELRCDPISGHTALYWYRQSLGQGLEFLIYFQGNSAPDKSGLPSDRFSAERTGGSVSTLTIQRTQQEDSAVYLCASRGRAETDTQYFGPGTRLTVL.

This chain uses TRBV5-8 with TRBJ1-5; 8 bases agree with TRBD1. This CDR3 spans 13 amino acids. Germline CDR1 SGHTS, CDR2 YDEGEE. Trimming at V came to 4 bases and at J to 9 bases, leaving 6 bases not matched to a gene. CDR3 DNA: TGTGCCAGCAGCGGGGACAGGCAGGGGCCCCAGCATTTT. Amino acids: CASSGDRQGPQHF.

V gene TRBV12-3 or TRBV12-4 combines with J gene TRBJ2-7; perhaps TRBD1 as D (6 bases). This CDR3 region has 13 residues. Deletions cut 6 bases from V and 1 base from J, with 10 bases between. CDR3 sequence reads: CASRPDSSYEQYF. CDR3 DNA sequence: TGTGCCAGCAGGCCGGACAGTTCCTACGAGCAGTACTTC.

CDR3 amino acids: CASSPYSRGNQPQHF. CDR3 in DNA: TGTGCCAGCAGTCCCTATAGCAGAGGCAATCAGCCCCAGCATTTT. The chain links TRBV28 to TRBJ1-5; D gene unclear. The CDR3 has 15 residues. Germline V gene sequence: CDR1 MDHEN, CDR2 SYDVKM. Deletions cut 5 bases from V and 2 bases from J, with 13 bases between.

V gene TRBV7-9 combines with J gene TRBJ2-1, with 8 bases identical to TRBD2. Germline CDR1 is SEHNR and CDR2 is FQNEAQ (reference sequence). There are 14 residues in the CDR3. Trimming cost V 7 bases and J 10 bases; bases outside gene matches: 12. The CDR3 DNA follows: TGTGCCAGCACGAGTGACAGCGGGAGAACGGAGCAGTTCTTC. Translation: CASTSDSGRTEQFF. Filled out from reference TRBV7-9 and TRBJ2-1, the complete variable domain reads DTGVSQNPRHKITKRGQNVTFRCDPISEHNRLYWYRQTLGQGPEFLTYFQNEAQLEKSRLLSDRFSAERPKGSFSTLEIQRTEQGDSAMYLCASTSDSGRTEQFFGPGTRLTVL.

The CDR3 coding sequence is TGTGCCAGCAGTGGCCAGGGCGGAAACACCATATATTTT. Amino acids: CASSGQGGNTIYF. This chain uses TRBV2 with TRBJ1-3; D might be TRBD1 (5 bases). The CDR3 is 13 amino acids. Germline V gene lookup returns CDR1 SNHLY and CDR2 FYNNEI. V was pared by 4 bases and J by 4 bases, with 8 bases between. The entire variable domain, with the rest obtained from reference TRBV2 and TRBJ1-3, is as follows: EPEVTQTPSHQVTQMGQEVILRCVPISNHLYFYWYRQILGQKVEFLVSFYNNEISEKSEIFDDQFSVERPDGSNFTLKIRSTKLEDSAMYFCASSGQGGNTIYFGEGSWLTVV.

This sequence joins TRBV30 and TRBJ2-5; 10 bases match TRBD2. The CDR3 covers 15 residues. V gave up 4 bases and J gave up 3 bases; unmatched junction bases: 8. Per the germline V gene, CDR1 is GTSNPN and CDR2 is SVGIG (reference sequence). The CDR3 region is CAWTLGSGRKETQYF. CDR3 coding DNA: TGTGCCTGGACCCTGGGTAGCGGGAGGAAAGAGACCCAGTACTTC.

In nucleotides, the CDR3 is TGTGCCAGCAGTTACGGACAGTCTAATGAAAAACTGTTTTTT. Protein: CASSYGQSNEKLFF. This chain joins TRBV6-5 and TRBJ1-4, with D possibly matching TRBD1 (6 bases). The germline CDR1 and CDR2 sequences are MNHEY and SVGAGI. Trimming cost V 2 bases and J 3 bases, with 7 bases left between them. CDR3 length: 14 amino acids.

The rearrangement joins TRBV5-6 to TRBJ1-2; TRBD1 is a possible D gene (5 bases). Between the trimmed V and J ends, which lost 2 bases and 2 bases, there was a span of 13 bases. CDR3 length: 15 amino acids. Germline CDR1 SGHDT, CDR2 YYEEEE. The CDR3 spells CASSLIGRTNYGYTF. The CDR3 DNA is TGTGCCAGCAGCTTAATTGGTAGGACAAACTATGGCTACACCTTC.

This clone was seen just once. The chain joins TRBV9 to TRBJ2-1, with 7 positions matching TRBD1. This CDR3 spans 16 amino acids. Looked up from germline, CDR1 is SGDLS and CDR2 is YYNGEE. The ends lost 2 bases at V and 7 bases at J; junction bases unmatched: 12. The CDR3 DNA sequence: TGTGCCAGCAGCGTGACCCCCGGGACAGACCTTAATGAGCAGTTCTTC. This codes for CASSVTPGTDLNEQFF.

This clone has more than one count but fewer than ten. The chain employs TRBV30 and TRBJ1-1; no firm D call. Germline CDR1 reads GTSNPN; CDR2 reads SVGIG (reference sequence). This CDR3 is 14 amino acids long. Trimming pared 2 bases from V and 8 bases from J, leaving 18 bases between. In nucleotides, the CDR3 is TGTGCCTGGAGTCGGTATAGGAGCCATCCAGAAGCTTTCTTT. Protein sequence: CAWSRYRSHPEAFF.

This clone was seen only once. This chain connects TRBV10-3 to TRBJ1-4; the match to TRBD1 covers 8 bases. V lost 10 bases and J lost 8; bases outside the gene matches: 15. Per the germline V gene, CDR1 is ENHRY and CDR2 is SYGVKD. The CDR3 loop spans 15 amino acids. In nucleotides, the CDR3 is TGTGCCACTAAACCGACAGGGGCGGAGGGGGAAAAACTGTTTTTT. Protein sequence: CATKPTGAEGEKLFF.

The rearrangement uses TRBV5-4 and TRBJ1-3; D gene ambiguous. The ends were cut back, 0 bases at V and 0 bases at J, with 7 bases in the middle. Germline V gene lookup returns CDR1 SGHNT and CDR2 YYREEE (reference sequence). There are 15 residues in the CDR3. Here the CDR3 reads CASSLESFSGNTIYF. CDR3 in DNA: TGTGCCAGCAGCTTGGAGAGTTTCTCTGGAAACACCATATATTTT. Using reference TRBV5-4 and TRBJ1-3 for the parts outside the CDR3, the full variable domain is ETGVTQSPTHLIKTRGQQVTLRCSSQSGHNTVSWYQQALGQGPQFIFQYYREEENGRGNFPPRFSGLQFPNYSSELNVNALELDDSALYLCASSLESFSGNTIYFGEGSWLTVV.

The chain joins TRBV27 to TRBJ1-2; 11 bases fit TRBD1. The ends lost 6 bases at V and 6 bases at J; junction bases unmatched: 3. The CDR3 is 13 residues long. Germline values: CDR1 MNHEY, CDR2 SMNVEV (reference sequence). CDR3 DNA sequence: TGTGCCAGCAGAAGGACAGGGGGCCATGGCTACACCTTC. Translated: CASRRTGGHGYTF.

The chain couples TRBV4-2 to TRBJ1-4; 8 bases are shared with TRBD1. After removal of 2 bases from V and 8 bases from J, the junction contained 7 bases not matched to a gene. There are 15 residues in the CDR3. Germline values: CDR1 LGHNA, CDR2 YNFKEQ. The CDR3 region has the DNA TGTGCCAGCAGCCAAAGTGGACAGGGTGGAGAAAAACTGTTTTTT. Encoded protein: CASSQSGQGGEKLFF.